Each of the 32 T cell receptor beta chains below was sequenced from the same sample in a study of cytomegalovirus exposure and HLA in healthy donors (dated by TCRdb to about 2017). The library was obtained by the immunoSEQ multiplex PCR assay. A mixture of 60 forward primers for TCR Vbeta segments and 13 reverse primers for TCR Jbeta segments was used in the multiplex PCR. TCRdb carries this immuneACCESS record with in-frame sequences only. Its versions omit some clonotypes, under half of them owing to an unresolved V gene in the studies checked, with the rest unexplained. The sample table holds about 190,000 clones, of which over 9.5% were seen once. The ten largest clonotypes hold approximately 8.3% of the sample. The sample consisted of PBMCs. These receptors all come from a man aged 50 or older in good health and CMV-seropositive.

This clone was counted between two and nine times. This chain links TRBV15 with TRBJ1-2, with D uncertain. The germline CDR1 and CDR2 sequences are LNHNV and YYDKDF (reference sequence). Trimming pared 0 bases from V and 7 bases from J, leaving 12 bases between. The CDR3 has 14 amino acids. CDR3: CATSRDRSEFGYTF. DNA of the CDR3: TGTGCCACCAGCAGAGATCGGAGTGAGTTTGGCTACACCTTC.

V usage is TRBV4-3 and J usage is TRBJ2-3; TRBD1 matches at 8 bases. This CDR3 is 16 amino acids long. The V gene end was trimmed by 1 base and the J gene end by 5 bases; junction bases not matched to a gene: 8. Germline CDR1 and CDR2: LGHNA and YSLEER. CDR3 amino acids: CASSQGGRGRGDTQYF. CDR3 DNA sequence: TGCGCCAGCAGCCAAGGGGGCAGGGGGCGCGGAGATACGCAGTATTTT.

This clone was detected a few times. The chain couples TRBV5-1 to TRBJ2-3, with D maybe TRBD1 (5 bases). The CDR3 totals 15 residues. Looked up from germline, CDR1 is SGHRS and CDR2 is YFSETQ. The V gene lost 0 bases and the J gene lost 3 bases, with 11 bases spanning the gap. CDR3 protein: CASSLVAGQTDTQYF. The CDR3 DNA reads TGCGCCAGCAGCTTGGTGGCAGGGCAGACAGATACGCAGTATTTT.

This clone appeared a few times. The chain carries TRBV6-1 and TRBJ2-6; 8 nucleotides match TRBD1. CDR1 and CDR2 (germline): MNHNS, SASEGT. V lost 4 bases, J lost 2 bases, and 7 bases stayed unmatched. The CDR3 consists of 17 residues. The CDR3 region is CASSVGQGAPGANVLTF. In DNA form, the CDR3 reads TGTGCCAGCAGTGTCGGCCAGGGGGCGCCTGGGGCCAACGTCCTGACTTTC.

This clone was recorded a few times. The same CDR3 is also encoded by other DNA sequences in this sample. V usage is TRBV29-1 and J usage is TRBJ1-5; D unclear. Germline-derived CDR1 and CDR2 are SQVTM and ANQGSEA. Trimming removed 6 bases from V and 2 bases from J, with 8 bases in between. CDR3 size: 12 residues. The CDR3 DNA reads as TGCAGCGTCTCTCAGGGCAATCAGCCCCAGCATTTT. It encodes CSVSQGNQPQHF.

This clone is a singleton in its sample. The CDR3 loop reads CASSLGGRLYGYTF. The CDR3 nucleotides are TGTGCCAGCAGCTTAGGAGGGCGCCTCTATGGCTACACCTTC. This chain uses TRBV7-8 with TRBJ1-2; D remains ambiguous. Germline assignment: CDR1 SGHVS and CDR2 FQNEAQ. V gave up 1 base and J gave up 4 bases, with 10 bases separating them. There are 14 residues in the CDR3.

This chain connects TRBV5-1 to TRBJ1-1; no definite D call. Between the trimmed V and J ends, which lost 2 bases and 1 base, there was a span of 12 bases. The CDR3 spans 15 residues. Germline CDR1 reads SGHRS; CDR2 reads YFSETQ. This CDR3 is CASSFTAGANTEAFF. The CDR3 DNA reads TGCGCCAGCAGCTTCACCGCAGGCGCGAACACTGAAGCTTTCTTT.

In its sample, this clone was seen a few times. The V gene is TRBV7-2, the J gene TRBJ1-5, with D maybe TRBD1 (6 bases). The CDR3 spans 14 residues. The germline V gene has CDR1 SGHTA and CDR2 FQGNSA. Trimming pared 5 bases from V and 7 bases from J, leaving 15 bases between. CDR3 loop: CASSVYRVEQPQHF. DNA for the CDR3: TGTGCCAGCAGCGTCTACAGGGTTGAACAGCCCCAGCATTTT.

This sequence joins TRBV6-6 and TRBJ2-4, with a weak D call TRBD1 (7 bases). The germline V and J ends were trimmed by 6 bases and 2 bases, with 17 bases remaining between them. Germline values: CDR1 MNHNY, CDR2 SVGAGI (reference sequence). This CDR3 comprises 16 residues. The CDR3 nucleotides read TGTGCCAGCAGAACGAGGGACAGCGGGCCCAAAAACATTCAGTACTTC. This sequence encodes CASRTRDSGPKNIQYF.

CDR3 in amino acids: CASSLGADDFYEQYF. The CDR3 DNA follows: TGTGCCAGCAGCCTAGGGGCAGATGATTTCTACGAGCAGTACTTC. The chain recombines TRBV7-2 with TRBJ2-7, with D possibly matching TRBD1 (5 bases). This CDR3 has 15 amino acids. V lost 5 bases to trimming and J lost 3 bases, with 17 bases between them. Looked up from germline, CDR1 is SGHTA and CDR2 is FQGNSA.

The chain uses TRBV5-4 and TRBJ2-5; 11 bases fit TRBD2. This CDR3 is built from 16 residues. CDR1 is SGHNT, CDR2 YYREEE, per germline (reference sequence). V lost 5 bases and J lost 3; bases outside the gene matches: 9. Here the CDR3 reads CASSFIAGGWEETQYF. The CDR3 region has the DNA TGTGCCAGCAGTTTTATAGCGGGGGGGTGGGAAGAGACCCAGTACTTC.

There are a few counts of this clone. The chain employs TRBV7-2 and TRBJ2-1, with TRBD2 matching over 12 bases. The CDR3 consists of 18 residues. J gave up 0 bases and V 1 base, and 4 bases lay outside the gene matches. The V gene's germline CDR1 is SGHTA and CDR2 FQGNSA. CDR3 bases: TGTGCCAGCAGCTTAGGACTAGCGGGGGCGAGCTCCTACAATGAGCAGTTCTTC. It yields the protein CASSLGLAGASSYNEQFF.

This clone was seen a few times. This chain connects TRBV11-3 to TRBJ1-2; D possibly corresponds to TRBD1 (5 bases). The CDR3 totals 14 residues. Trimming removed 1 base from V and 1 base from J, with 7 bases in between. The germline CDR1 and CDR2 sequences are SGHNT and YENEEA. DNA for the CDR3: TGTGCCAGCAGCTTAGGACAGTTTAACTATGGCTACACCTTC. Translation gives CASSLGQFNYGYTF.

This clone has ten or more counts. V usage is TRBV7-9 and J usage is TRBJ1-2; 7 bases line up with TRBD1. Per the germline V gene, CDR1 is SEHNR and CDR2 is FQNEAQ (reference sequence). V was clipped by 7 bases and J by 3 bases; unmatched bases: 11. CDR3 length equals 15 residues. CDR3 protein: CASTLSTGVDYGYTF. The CDR3 bases are TGTGCCAGCACCCTATCAACAGGGGTTGACTATGGCTACACCTTC.

Details on this clone: Distinct nucleotide sequences in the sample also encode this CDR3. This sequence joins TRBV4-1 and TRBJ1-1; the D gene is possibly TRBD1 (5 bases). This CDR3 is built from 13 residues. In germline, CDR1 is MGHRA, CDR2 YSYEKL. Between the trimmed V and J ends, which lost 5 bases and 11 bases, there was a span of 18 bases. Here the CDR3 DNA reads TGCGCCAGCAGCGCTCGCCAGGGTGACCTGGCTTTCTTT. Translating gives CASSARQGDLAFF.

This clone was seen once. The chain joins TRBV10-1 to TRBJ2-5; no firm D call. The V gene lost 3 bases and the J gene lost 5 bases, with 10 bases spanning the gap. The CDR3 totals 13 residues. CDR1 and CDR2 (germline): WNHNN, SYGVQD (reference sequence). The CDR3 region is CASSDQRDETQYF. The CDR3 nucleotides read TGCGCCAGCAGTGATCAGCGTGACGAGACCCAGTACTTC.

This clone was detected only a few times. The rearrangement joins TRBV4-1 to TRBJ2-5; maybe TRBD2 (6 bases). The V gene's germline CDR1 is MGHRA and CDR2 YSYEKL. The CDR3 extends over 14 amino acids. Trimming left V 0 bases short and J 2 bases short, with 7 bases between. Here the CDR3 reads CASSQEGGQETQYF. The DNA for the CDR3 is TGCGCCAGCAGCCAAGAGGGGGGTCAAGAGACCCAGTACTTC.

The V call is TRBV10-3, the J call TRBJ1-3; D uncertain. Germline V gives CDR1 ENHRY, CDR2 SYGVKD. The V and J ends lost 3 bases and 0 bases respectively, with 6 bases between them. CDR3 length: 14 residues. CDR3 sequence: CAISDTVSGNTIYF. The CDR3 DNA reads TGTGCCATCAGTGACACAGTCTCTGGAAACACCATATATTTT.

The chain joins TRBV7-2 to TRBJ1-5; 12 bases agree with TRBD1. Trimming cost V 2 bases and J 8 bases; bases outside gene matches: 7. Per germline, CDR1 SGHTA and CDR2 FQGNSA. The CDR3 length is 16 residues. The CDR3 DNA is TGTGCCAGCAGCTTACCTGGGACAGGGGGCGGGAAGCCCCAGCATTTT. Protein: CASSLPGTGGGKPQHF.

This clone showed up just a few times. J is TRBJ1-3 and V is TRBV7-2; TRBD1 might be the D (6 bases). The V gene lost 5 bases and the J gene lost 4 bases, with 15 bases spanning the gap. The CDR3 sequence is 15 residues long. Germline V lookup: CDR1 SGHTA, CDR2 FQGNSA. CDR3: CASSPRQGQGNTIYF. DNA of the CDR3: TGTGCCAGCAGCCCAAGGCAGGGGCAAGGAAACACCATATATTTT.

The chain couples TRBV9 to TRBJ2-2, with D maybe TRBD2 (5 bases). Germline V CDR1 and CDR2: SGDLS, YYNGEE. V gave up 4 bases and J gave up 6 bases, with 13 bases separating them. This CDR3 is built from 14 residues. DNA of the CDR3: TGTGCCAGCAGCTCACTCGGGATGGCCGGGGAGCTGTTTTTT. This gives the protein CASSSLGMAGELFF.

The chain uses TRBV9 and TRBJ2-3, with 7 bases aligning to TRBD1. Germline CDR1 reads SGDLS; CDR2 reads YYNGEE. The CDR3 totals 14 residues. V gave up 4 bases and J gave up 4 bases; unmatched junction bases: 6. CDR3 DNA: TGTGCCAGCAGCTTCAGACAGGGAGCAGATACGCAGTATTTT. Translating gives CASSFRQGADTQYF.

V and J are TRBV7-2 and TRBJ1-2; 7 bases agree with TRBD1. CDR3 length equals 15 residues. Per the germline V gene, CDR1 is SGHTA and CDR2 is FQGNSA. V dropped 1 base and J dropped 8; count of bases not matched to a gene: 10. CDR3 sequence: CASSLGLRVQGGYTF. CDR3 DNA sequence: TGTGCCAGCAGCTTAGGACTTCGGGTACAGGGGGGCTACACCTTC. Looking up the rest from reference TRBV7-2 and TRBJ1-2 gives the full variable domain: GAGVSQSPSNKVTEKGKDVELRCDPISGHTALYWYRQSLGQGLEFLIYFQGNSAPDKSGLPSDRFSAERTGGSVSTLTIQRTQQEDSAVYLCASSLGLRVQGGYTFGSGTRLTVV.

The genes are TRBV10-1 and TRBJ2-1; D might be TRBD1 (6 bases). Trimming stripped 4 bases from V and 5 bases from J, with 9 bases between. The CDR3 covers 13 residues. Germline V gene lookup returns CDR1 WNHNN and CDR2 SYGVQD (reference sequence). The CDR3 sequence is CASSGQANNEQFF. The CDR3 DNA is TGCGCCAGCAGTGGACAGGCAAACAATGAGCAGTTCTTC.

CDR3 DNA: TGTGCCAGCAGTTCACAGGGGGCTAATGGCTACACCTTC. Its protein is CASSSQGANGYTF. The chain carries TRBV6-5 and TRBJ1-2, with 9 positions matching TRBD1. The germline gives CDR1 MNHEY, CDR2 SVGAGI. V lost 4 bases to trimming and J lost 6 bases; unmatched junction nucleotides: 3. The CDR3 contains 13 residues.

The chain couples TRBV11-2 to TRBJ1-5, with a possible D match to TRBD1 (5 bases). Germline V gene sequence: CDR1 SGHAT, CDR2 FQNNGV. Between the trimmed V and J ends, which lost 2 bases and 4 bases, there was a span of 12 bases. There are 15 residues in the CDR3. The CDR3 DNA sequence: TGTGCCAGCAGCTTATCTACAGGCCGTAATCAGCCCCAGCATTTT. It translates to CASSLSTGRNQPQHF.

There are a few counts of this clone. V usage is TRBV7-9 and J usage is TRBJ2-5, with 8 bases lining up with TRBD2. J gave up 1 base and V 1 base, and 11 bases lay outside the gene matches. Germline-derived CDR1 and CDR2 are SEHNR and FQNEAQ (reference sequence). This CDR3 is built from 18 residues. CDR3 coding DNA: TGTGCCAGCAGCTTAGGGGTTGGTAGCGGGGAGACCCAAGAGACCCAGTACTTC. Translation gives CASSLGVGSGETQETQYF.

The chain recombines TRBV6-1 with TRBJ1-6; weak D call: TRBD1 (6 bases). V lost 8 bases and J 7 bases, leaving 12 bases between the germline ends. The CDR3 contains 13 residues. Germline V lookup: CDR1 MNHNS, CDR2 SASEGT. CDR3: CASGGAGNSPLHF. For the CDR3, the DNA is TGTGCCAGCGGGGGGGCCGGGAATTCACCCCTCCACTTT.

CDR3 bases: TGTGCCAGTAGTATTGAGGGACTTAGCAATCAGCCCCAGCATTTT. Translation gives CASSIEGLSNQPQHF. V gene TRBV19 combines with J gene TRBJ1-5, with D possibly matching TRBD1 (5 bases). Germline V gene sequence: CDR1 LNHDA, CDR2 SQIVND (reference sequence). The CDR3 has 15 residues. V dropped 3 bases and J dropped 0 bases, with 9 bases sitting between them.

This clone has only a few counts. The gene calls are TRBV5-1 and TRBJ1-4, with TRBD1 as a possible D gene (6 bases). The germline V gene has CDR1 SGHRS and CDR2 YFSETQ. V was shortened by 4 bases and J by 2 bases, with 15 bases between the two germline ends. This CDR3 has 16 amino acids. Here the CDR3 reads CASSILGQTTNEKLFF. The DNA of the CDR3 is TGCGCCAGCAGCATCCTAGGACAGACGACTAATGAAAAACTGTTTTTT.

In DNA form, the CDR3 reads TGCGCCAGCAGCTCGGAGGGGGCGACAGGGAGTGGTTCACCCCTCCACTTT. The encoded protein is CASSSEGATGSGSPLHF. The genes are TRBV5-1 and TRBJ1-6, with 7 bases lining up with TRBD1. This CDR3 has 17 residues. Trimming removed 3 bases from V and 9 bases from J; junction bases left unmatched: 15. Per germline, CDR1 SGHRS and CDR2 YFSETQ.

The V gene is TRBV6-6, the J gene TRBJ1-1; TRBD1 aligns across 7 bases. The CDR3 spans 13 residues. Looked up from germline, CDR1 is MNHNY and CDR2 is SVGAGI (reference sequence). V was pared by 2 bases and J by 5 bases, with 2 bases of the junction left unmatched. In DNA, the CDR3 is TGTGCCAGCAGTTACGACAGGGCGACTGAAGCTTTCTTT. This gives the protein CASSYDRATEAFF.